This T cell receptor beta chain was retrieved from a study of cytomegalovirus exposure and HLA in healthy donors. Primers for the PCR totalled 60 Vbeta and 13 Jbeta. Using immunoSEQ multiplex PCR, the repertoire was profiled, and TCRdb retains in-frame clones only, with some absent. This table has some 170,000 clones, roughly 81% appearing once. This clone was seen just once. Antigen specificity is unknown. Whole-study findings and limits: A later analysis reported that several of the most significant clusters appeared to be linked to common viral pathogens, among them Epstein-Barr virus. In an earlier analysis, most TCR beta V segments were productive about 87% or about 30% of the time. The authors listed 150 or so TCR beta chains as cytomegalovirus-associated.

While unrecorded immune exposures were likely, the donors were nominally healthy when sampled. This CDR3 has 14 residues. Germline CDR1 reads SGHRS; CDR2 reads YFSETQ. V trimming: 2 bases; J trimming: 5 bases; junction bases outside the gene matches: 7. Sequenced sample: PBMCs. The rearrangement uses TRBV5-1 and TRBJ2-7, with 7 bases identical to TRBD1. The source of this sequence is a woman younger than 35 in good health and CMV-seropositive. The DNA of the CDR3 is TGCGCCAGCAGCTTAACAGGGGTGTACGACGAGCAGTACTTC. Translated: CASSLTGVYDEQYF.